These 12 T cell receptor beta chains share one sample of origin, sequenced in a study of blood T cell repertoires in COVID-19. TCRdb's table, derived via immunoSEQ multiplex PCR, lists solely in-frame clones and lacks some. The repertoire consists of some 240,000 clones, with more than 75% occurring once and the leading ten covering about 7%. The source material was PBMCs or T cells enriched from blood (not recorded which). All receptors come from a woman between 50 and 59 years old who had been exposed to COVID-19.

This clone was seen just once. The rearrangement links TRBV18 to TRBJ1-1; no firm D call. Deletions cut 4 bases from V and 7 bases from J, with 16 bases between. CDR1 KGHSH and CDR2 LQKENI come from the germline V gene. This CDR3 region has 14 residues. The CDR3 nucleotides read TGTGCCAGCTCACAGAGTACCCTCCGTGGTGAAGCTTTCTTT. Its protein product is CASSQSTLRGEAFF. Using reference TRBV18 and TRBJ1-1 for the parts outside the CDR3, the full variable domain is NAGVMQNPRHLVRRRGQEARLRCSPMKGHSHVYWYRQLPEEGLKFMVYLQKENIIDESGMPKERFSAEFPKEGPSILRIQQVVRGDSAAYFCASSQSTLRGEAFFGQGTRLTVV.

V usage is TRBV6-2 or TRBV6-3 and J usage is TRBJ2-3; 8 nucleotides match TRBD2. The CDR3 totals 16 residues. The V gene end was trimmed by 1 base and the J gene end by 4 bases; junction bases not matched to a gene: 7. Per germline, CDR1 MNHEY and CDR2 SVGEGT. The CDR3 here is CASSYYAGGLADTQYF. The DNA of the CDR3 is TGTGCCAGCAGTTACTATGCGGGGGGTCTTGCAGATACGCAGTATTTT.

Comment on this clone: Other DNA sequences from this sample encode an identical CDR3 as well. The rearrangement joins TRBV5-1 to TRBJ2-3; a possible D gene is TRBD1 (6 bases). Germline CDR1 and CDR2: SGHRS and YFSETQ. Trimming stripped 4 bases from V and 2 bases from J, with 11 bases between. This CDR3 spans 14 amino acids. CDR3: CASSGGDSTDTQYF. Here the CDR3 DNA reads TGCGCCAGCAGCGGGGGCGACTCCACAGATACGCAGTATTTT.

The CDR3 here is CATTRGDTQYF. The CDR3 region has the DNA TGTGCCACCACGCGGGGAGATACGCAGTATTTT. The V call is TRBV24-1, the J call TRBJ2-3, with D possibly matching TRBD2 (6 bases). The CDR3 runs 11 residues. Trimming took 8 bases from V and 5 from J, leaving 7 bases between them. Germline CDR1 is KGHDR and CDR2 is SFDVKD.

The chain links TRBV7-9 to TRBJ1-2; weak D call: TRBD1 (5 bases). The germline V gene has CDR1 SEHNR and CDR2 FQNEAQ (reference sequence). The length of the CDR3 is 16 residues. Between the trimmed V and J ends, which lost 1 base and 3 bases, there was a span of 15 bases. In DNA form, the CDR3 reads TGTGCCAGCAGCTTAGTAGATTGGGGCAGCGACTATGGCTACACCTTC. It translates to CASSLVDWGSDYGYTF.

CDR3 sequence: CAWSSPSRPEAFF. Written as DNA, the CDR3 is TGTGCCTGGAGTTCACCGTCTAGACCTGAAGCTTTCTTT. The J gene is TRBJ1-1, the V gene TRBV30; D gene unclear. The V gene lost 2 bases and the J gene lost 6 bases, with 13 bases spanning the gap. The V gene's germline CDR1 is GTSNPN and CDR2 SVGIG (reference sequence). The CDR3 is 13 amino acids.

The chain has TRBV2 and TRBJ1-6; D is uncertain. Deletions cut 8 bases from V and 1 base from J, with 12 bases between. CDR3 length equals 15 residues. CDR1 and CDR2 (germline): SNHLY, FYNNEI. The CDR3 loop reads CASRLAASYNSPLHF. CDR3 DNA sequence: TGTGCCAGCCGGCTAGCAGCATCCTATAATTCACCCCTCCACTTT.

The rearrangement uses TRBV20-1 and TRBJ1-2; D not certain. The CDR3 extends over 11 amino acids. V lost 6 bases, J lost 8 bases, and 13 bases lay in between. Germline lookup yields CDR1 DFQATT and CDR2 SNEGSKA (reference sequence). CDR3 sequence reads: CSAEGVRGYTF. The CDR3 nucleotides read TGCAGTGCCGAGGGCGTGCGGGGCTACACCTTC.

The chain employs TRBV5-4 and TRBJ1-1; D perhaps matches TRBD1 (6 bases). V was clipped by 7 bases and J by 0 bases, with 13 bases between them. CDR1 is SGHNT and CDR2 is YYREEE in the germline V gene (reference sequence). The CDR3 is 14 amino acids. In nucleotides, the CDR3 is TGTGCCAGCGGAATTTGGACAGTGAACACTGAAGCTTTCTTT. Amino acids: CASGIWTVNTEAFF.

The chain employs TRBV2 and TRBJ2-1; 8 bases agree with TRBD2. Germline assignment: CDR1 SNHLY and CDR2 FYNNEI. The CDR3 runs to 15 residues. The junction had 5 bases not matched to a gene; V was cut back by 7 bases and J by 0 bases. The CDR3 sequence: CASMRGTSSYNEQFF. As DNA, the CDR3 is TGTGCCAGCATGAGGGGGACTAGCTCCTACAATGAGCAGTTCTTC.

The V and J genes are TRBV12-5 and TRBJ1-2, with no clear D. The V end was cut by 6 bases, the J end by 2 bases, with 10 bases between. Germline V gives CDR1 LGHNT, CDR2 FRNRAP. This CDR3 spans 13 amino acids. The CDR3 DNA reads as TGTGCTAGTGGCCCTGACGGGAACTATGGCTACACCTTC. Amino acid sequence: CASGPDGNYGYTF.

This clone showed up just once. The rearrangement uses TRBV14 and TRBJ1-3; D is unresolved. V was trimmed by 1 base and J by 2 bases, leaving 9 bases between them. This CDR3 contains 15 residues. The germline V gene encodes CDR1 SGHDN and CDR2 FVKESK. DNA for the CDR3: TGTGCCAGCAGCCAAGCTTTTGCGCCTGGAAACACCATATATTTT. Its translation: CASSQAFAPGNTIYF.